The rows below give T cell receptor beta chains drawn from one sample of a study of blood T cell repertoires in COVID-19. Repertoires were generated with immunoSEQ multiplex PCR, while TCRdb's copy carries only in-frame clones and drops some. The sample consists of tens of thousands of clones, nearly 90% of them appearing once. Material for sequencing was peripheral blood. These receptors were taken from a man aged 55 to 70 with active COVID-19. Both conserved end residues are part of each CDR3. The D gene is left open where the match is weak. The size of a clone is reported for some rows only, either as once, few or many, or as a class for expanded clones.

CASSYSLWSRVAPYEQYF TGTGCCAGCAGTTACTCCCTCTGGTCGAGGGTAGCGCCCTACGAGCAGTACTTC TRBV6-2/TRBV6-3 - - TRBJ2-7
CASTFRGNQPQHF TGTGCCAGCACTTTCAGGGGGAATCAGCCCCAGCATTTT TRBV2 TRBD1 - TRBJ1-5
CASSRPRGTGLYEQYF TGTGCCAGCAGCCGACCTCGCGGGACAGGGCTCTACGAGCAGTACTTC TRBV3-1/TRBV3-2 TRBD1 - TRBJ2-7
CASSQRGGNTEAFF TGTGCCAGCAGCCAAAGGGGTGGGAACACTGAAGCTTTCTTT TRBV3-1/TRBV3-2 - - TRBJ1-1
CASSQDAGGEQYF TGTGCCAGCAGCCAAGATGCCGGCGGCGAGCAGTACTTC TRBV3-1/TRBV3-2 - - TRBJ2-7
CASSYGTVTDTQYF TGCGCCAGCAGTTACGGGACAGTAACAGATACGCAGTATTTT TRBV4-1 TRBD1 - TRBJ2-3
CASSMDRWNTEAFF TGTGCCAGTAGTATGGACAGGTGGAACACTGAAGCTTTCTTT TRBV19 TRBD1 - TRBJ1-1
CASSLGGQGGYGYTF TGTGCCAGCTCACTTGGCGGACAGGGAGGCTATGGCTACACCTTC TRBV18 TRBD1 - TRBJ1-2
CASSLGVAGYEQYF TGTGCCAGCAGCTTAGGAGTAGCTGGCTACGAGCAGTACTTC TRBV7-9 - - TRBJ2-7
CASRILGQGPYEQYF TGTGCCAGCAGAATATTAGGACAGGGGCCCTACGAGCAGTACTTC TRBV27 TRBD1 few TRBJ2-7
CASRAIRTNEKLFF TGTGCCAGCAGGGCAATTCGCACTAATGAAAAACTGTTTTTT TRBV6-6 - - TRBJ1-4
CASSLGTEQETQYF TGTGCCAGCAGCTTGGGGACAGAGCAAGAGACCCAGTACTTC TRBV5-4 - - TRBJ2-5
CASSLGGGNQPQHF TGTGCCAGCAGTTTAGGGGGGGGCAATCAGCCCCAGCATTTT TRBV27 - - TRBJ1-5
CASSLSAAANNEQFF TGTGCCAGCAGTTTAAGTGCGGCAGCTAACAATGAGCAGTTCTTC TRBV27 - once TRBJ2-1
CASSPPPGDMNTEAFF TGTGCCAGCAGCCCACCTCCCGGGGACATGAACACTGAAGCTTTCTTT TRBV6-2/TRBV6-3 - - TRBJ1-1
CASSYSRTGKTNSPLHF TGTGCCAGCAGCTATTCACGGACAGGGAAAACTAATTCACCCCTCCACTTT TRBV11-2 TRBD1 - TRBJ1-6
CASSYKGTGNPEQYF TGTGCCAGCAGTTACAAAGGGACAGGTAACCCCGAGCAGTACTTC TRBV6-6 TRBD1 - TRBJ2-7
CASSLIWAESYGTETQYF TGTGCCAGCAGTTTAATTTGGGCAGAATCTTACGGTACGGAGACCCAGTACTTC TRBV27 - - TRBJ2-5
CATEQGGNEQFF TGTGCCACGGAACAGGGGGGCAATGAGCAGTTCTTC TRBV6-5 TRBD1 - TRBJ2-1
CASSVGPQGTNEKLFF TGTGCCAGCAGCGTAGGCCCCCAGGGTACTAATGAAAAACTGTTTTTT TRBV9 - - TRBJ1-4
CASSTGGRATKNIQYF TGTGCCAGTAGTACTGGCGGGAGGGCGACCAAAAACATTCAGTACTTC TRBV19 TRBD2 - TRBJ2-4
CASSPSGTPKGETQYF TGCGCCAGCAGTCCTAGCGGGACGCCGAAGGGAGAGACCCAGTACTTC TRBV5-1 TRBD2 - TRBJ2-5
CASSPGQMGNTEAFF TGTGCCAGCTCACCGGGACAGATGGGGAACACTGAAGCTTTCTTT TRBV18 TRBD1 - TRBJ1-1
CASSLRTSGTDTQYF TGTGCCAGCAGCCTACGGACTAGCGGCACAGATACGCAGTATTTT TRBV9 TRBD2 - TRBJ2-3
CASSGLDRAATDTQYF TGTGCCAGCAGTGGATTGGACAGGGCGGCCACAGATACGCAGTATTTT TRBV28 TRBD1 - TRBJ2-3
CASSIAPTGRETQYF TGTGCCAGTAGTATAGCCCCTACAGGGAGAGAGACCCAGTACTTC TRBV19 - - TRBJ2-5
CASSGRTGGASGANVLTF TGTGCCAGCAGCGGACGGACAGGGGGGGCCTCTGGGGCCAACGTCCTGACTTTC TRBV5-4 TRBD1 - TRBJ2-6
CSVEGTSGSYDEQFF TGCAGCGTTGAAGGGACTAGCGGGAGTTACGATGAGCAGTTCTTC TRBV29-1 TRBD2 - TRBJ2-1
CASSPGLAGGTDTQYF TGTGCCAGCAGCCCGGGACTAGCGGGAGGGACAGATACGCAGTATTTT TRBV7-3 TRBD2 few TRBJ2-3
CASKTGGTEAFF TGTGCCAGCAAGACAGGGGGCACTGAAGCTTTCTTT TRBV27 TRBD1 few TRBJ1-1
CASSQGWGFGGDTQYF TGCGCCAGCAGCCAAGGGTGGGGTTTTGGCGGGGATACGCAGTATTTT TRBV4-1 - - TRBJ2-3
CASSYMGGRVDEQFF TGTGCCAGCAGTTACATGGGCGGGAGAGTAGATGAGCAGTTCTTC TRBV6-6 TRBD2 - TRBJ2-1
CASSNRVSYNSPLHF TGTGCCAGCAGCAACCGGGTCTCGTATAATTCACCCCTCCACTTT TRBV14 - - TRBJ1-6
CASSPTLAGGGETQYF TGTGCCAGCAGCCCGACCTTAGCGGGAGGCGGAGAGACCCAGTACTTC TRBV7-3 TRBD2 - TRBJ2-5
CASSLPPGGGGYEQYF TGTGCCAGCAGTTTGCCGCCAGGGGGCGGGGGCTACGAGCAGTACTTC TRBV28 - once TRBJ2-7
CASSENAEGELFF TGTGCCAGCAGTGAAAACGCTGAGGGGGAGCTGTTTTTT TRBV2 - - TRBJ2-2
CASSLMAVGTDTQYF TGTGCCAGCAGCTTAATGGCTGTTGGCACAGATACGCAGTATTTT TRBV7-2 - - TRBJ2-3
CASSLQSAGPYEQYF TGTGCCAGCAGTCTTCAATCAGCGGGTCCCTACGAGCAGTACTTC TRBV6-5 - - TRBJ2-7
CASESTDTQYF TGTGCCAGCGAGAGCACAGATACGCAGTATTTT TRBV28 - - TRBJ2-3
CASGRDVGSNQPQHF TGTGCCAGCGGACGGGATGTAGGGAGCAATCAGCCCCAGCATTTT TRBV6-5 - once TRBJ1-5
CASTAQDRSYEQYF TGTGCCAGCACCGCCCAGGACAGAAGCTACGAGCAGTACTTC TRBV28 - - TRBJ2-7
CASSFLGGRAREQYF TGTGCCAGCAGTTTTCTGGGCGGGAGGGCCAGGGAGCAGTACTTC TRBV28 TRBD2 - TRBJ2-7
CASSVDSGRAPDTQYF TGTGCCAGCAGCGTTGATAGCGGGAGGGCCCCAGATACGCAGTATTTT TRBV9 TRBD2 - TRBJ2-3
CASPQEGRTGELFF TGTGCCAGCCCCCAGGAGGGGCGCACCGGGGAGCTGTTTTTT TRBV18 - - TRBJ2-2
CASTRGVTDTQYF TGTGCCAGCACACGGGGAGTCACAGATACGCAGTATTTT TRBV12-3/TRBV12-4 - once TRBJ2-3
CASSRGGLTNYGYTF TGTGCCAGCAGTCGGGGGGGGCTGACTAACTATGGCTACACCTTC TRBV28 - - TRBJ1-2
CASTQSGGQDSPLHF TGTGCCAGCACCCAAAGCGGGGGGCAGGATTCACCCCTCCACTTT TRBV6-5 - - TRBJ1-6
CASSWAGDAYEQYF TGCGCCAGCAGCTGGGCGGGAGATGCCTACGAGCAGTACTTC TRBV5-1 TRBD2 - TRBJ2-7
CASGLRWGRTGELFF TGTGCCAGCGGCCTGCGCTGGGGGCGGACCGGGGAGCTGTTTTTT TRBV6-5 - - TRBJ2-2
CASSTGPTLLGEQYF TGTGCCAGCAGCACCGGTCCAACTCTTCTTGGCGAGCAGTACTTC TRBV7-8 - - TRBJ2-7
CASSPRGEDQPQHF TGTGCCAGCAGCCCCCGGGGGGAGGACCAGCCCCAGCATTTT TRBV27 - - TRBJ1-5
CASSETSGVETQYF TGTGCCAGCAGCGAGACTAGCGGGGTGGAGACCCAGTACTTC TRBV3-1/TRBV3-2 TRBD2 - TRBJ2-5
CASSSGRGMNYEQYF TGTGCCAGCAGCTCCGGTAGGGGGATGAACTACGAGCAGTACTTC TRBV5-4 - - TRBJ2-7
CASSPNRQDSGNTIYF TGCGCCAGCAGCCCGAATCGACAGGACTCTGGAAACACCATATATTTT TRBV5-1 - - TRBJ1-3
CASSSIAGGQNEQFF TGCGCCAGCAGCTCTATAGCGGGAGGCCAAAATGAGCAGTTCTTC TRBV5-1 TRBD2 - TRBJ2-1